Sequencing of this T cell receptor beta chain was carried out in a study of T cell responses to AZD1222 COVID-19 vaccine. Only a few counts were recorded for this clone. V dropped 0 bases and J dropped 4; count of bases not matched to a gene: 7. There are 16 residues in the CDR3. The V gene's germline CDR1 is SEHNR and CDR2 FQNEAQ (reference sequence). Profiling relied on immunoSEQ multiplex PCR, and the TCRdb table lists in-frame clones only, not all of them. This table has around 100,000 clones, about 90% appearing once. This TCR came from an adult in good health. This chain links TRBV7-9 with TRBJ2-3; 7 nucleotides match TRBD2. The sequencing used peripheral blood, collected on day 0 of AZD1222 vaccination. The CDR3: CASSLAGGAGPDTQYF. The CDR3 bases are TGTGCCAGCAGCTTAGCGGGAGGGGCGGGCCCAGATACGCAGTATTTT. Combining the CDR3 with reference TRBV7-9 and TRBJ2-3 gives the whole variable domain DTGVSQNPRHKITKRGQNVTFRCDPISEHNRLYWYRQTLGQGPEFLTYFQNEAQLEKSRLLSDRFSAERPKGSFSTLEIQRTEQGDSAMYLCASSLAGGAGPDTQYFGPGTRLTVL.